The present T cell receptor (beta chain) was sequenced within a study of cytomegalovirus exposure and HLA in healthy donors. Germline V lookup: CDR1 SGHRS, CDR2 YFSETQ. V was shortened by 4 bases and J by 1 base, with 11 bases between the two germline ends. The CDR3 contains 15 residues. Regarding the study as a whole: According to a later analysis, donors in an Asian-associated ancestry cluster reportedly had fewer N-insertions than the roughly 720-donor mean. Data from an earlier analysis indicated that most TCR beta V segments were productive either about 90% or about 30% of the time. Associated with cytomegalovirus, according to the listing, were approximately 160 TCR beta chains.

Details on this clone: As yet, its antigen is unknown.

The primer mix had 60 Vbeta and 13 Jbeta primers. The data were produced by immunoSEQ multiplex PCR, yet TCRdb's version contains in-frame clones alone and is incomplete. The profile shows more than 85,000 clones, more than 60% of them singletons. This TCR derives from a man younger than 45 in good health and CMV-seronegative. Sequenced material: PBMCs. The V gene is TRBV5-1, the J gene TRBJ2-2, with D possibly TRBD2 on 6 matching bases. The CDR3 nucleotides are TGCGCCAGCAGCGCCTCTAGCGAGAACACCGGGGAGCTGTTTTTT. Amino acid sequence: CASSASSENTGELFF.